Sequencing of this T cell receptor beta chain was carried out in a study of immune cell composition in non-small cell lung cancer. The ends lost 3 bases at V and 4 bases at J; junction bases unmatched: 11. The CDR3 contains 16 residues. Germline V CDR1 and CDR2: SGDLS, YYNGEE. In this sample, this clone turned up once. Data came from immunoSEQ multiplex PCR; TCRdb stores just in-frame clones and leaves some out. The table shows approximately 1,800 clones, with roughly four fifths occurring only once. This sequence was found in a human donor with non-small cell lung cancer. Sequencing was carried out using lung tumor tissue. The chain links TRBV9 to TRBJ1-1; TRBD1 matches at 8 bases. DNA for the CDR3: TGTGCCAGCAGCGCTGTCACAGGGGGGGGGAGCACTGAAGCTTTCTTT. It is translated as CASSAVTGGGSTEAFF.